The clone carrying this T cell receptor (beta chain) was recorded a few times. Its target is unknown. This entry belongs to a study of vaccination and CD4 T cells after COVID-19. Study at large: Post-vaccine specimens were obtained a median about 69 days after dose two (range 14 to 241).

Cultured CD4+ T cell DNA underwent sequencing with the Oncomine TCR Beta short-read assay. TCRdb analysed the PCR reads with MiXCR anew, one entry per CDR3 protein. The profile shows just over 15,000 distinct CDR3 sequences, around 50% of them singletons. The treatment here: approximately 9-day PBMC culture with coronavirus spike peptide pools or control peptides (ViraFEST assay). V was trimmed by 3 bases and J by 0 bases, leaving 7 bases between them. This CDR3 has 14 amino acids. Germline lookup yields CDR1 SGHTA and CDR2 FQGTGA. Study-wide results and caveats: Looking at convalescent patients, a median about 86% of reactive clones were present only post-vaccination. Median numbers of SARS-CoV-2-reactive clonotypes increased from roughly 19 to 38 (not a significant change).

The V and J genes are TRBV7-3 and TRBJ2-3; unclear D gene. The clonotype comes from a human donor who had recovered from COVID-19. Sequencing used CD4+ T cells from blood, cultured in vitro. The CDR3 coding sequence is TGTGCCAGCAGCTTTCTGACTAGCACAGATACGCAGTATTTT. Its protein is CASSFLTSTDTQYF.